This TCR beta chain was found in a study of control samples from healthy donors and cancer patients. Sequenced by immunoSEQ multiplex PCR; TCRdb stores in-frame clones only, minus some. The table has around 76,000 clones, roughly 89% seen once. This clone was observed a single time. This CDR3 is built from 14 residues. V was cut by 2 bases and J by 4 bases, with 9 bases left in between. Germline V gene lookup returns CDR1 KGHSH and CDR2 LQKENI. Specimen: PBMCs. The receptor was isolated from a woman aged 45-60 years with colorectal cancer. V usage is TRBV18 and J usage is TRBJ1-3; D is undetermined. DNA for the CDR3: TGTGCCAGCTCACCAAGGGCAGAAGGAAACACCATATATTTT. It encodes CASSPRAEGNTIYF.